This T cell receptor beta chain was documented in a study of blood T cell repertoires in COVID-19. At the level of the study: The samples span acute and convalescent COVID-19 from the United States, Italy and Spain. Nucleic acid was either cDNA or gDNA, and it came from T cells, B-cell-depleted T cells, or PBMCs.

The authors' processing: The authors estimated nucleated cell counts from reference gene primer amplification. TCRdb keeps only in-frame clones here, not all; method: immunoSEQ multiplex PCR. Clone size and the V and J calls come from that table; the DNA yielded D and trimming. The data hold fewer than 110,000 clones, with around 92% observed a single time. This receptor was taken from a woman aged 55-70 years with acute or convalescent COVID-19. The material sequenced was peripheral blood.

The CDR3 loop is CASSLRYGEEEYF. DNA for the CDR3: TGTGCCAGCAGTTTAAGGTACGGGGAGGAGGAGTATTTT. The V call is TRBV27, the J call TRBJ2-3; a weak D match, TRBD2 (6 bases). The CDR3 sequence is 13 residues long. CDR1 is MNHEY, CDR2 SMNVEV, per germline (reference sequence). The V end was cut by 2 bases, the J end by 13 bases, with 16 bases between.